What follows are 4 T cell receptor beta chains derived from one specimen sequenced in a study of cytomegalovirus exposure and HLA in healthy donors. The PCR had 60 Vbeta and 13 Jbeta primers. The data were produced by immunoSEQ multiplex PCR, yet TCRdb's version contains in-frame clones alone and is incomplete. The sample shows around 90,000 clones, around 78% of them seen only once. Source material: PBMCs. Receptors originate from a man aged 25-45 years in good health and CMV-seronegative.

This clone has just one count. The chain recombines TRBV7-9 with TRBJ2-7; 7 bases are a match to TRBD2. The germline CDR1 and CDR2 sequences are SEHNR and FQNEAQ (reference sequence). V shed 5 bases and J 3 bases; nucleotides not matched to a gene: 13. The CDR3 runs 16 residues. In DNA, the CDR3 is TGTGCCAGCAGCCCGGGGGGAATCGCAGGGAACTACGAGCAGTACTTC. Its protein is CASSPGGIAGNYEQYF. The full variable domain, rest sourced from reference TRBV7-9 and TRBJ2-7, is DTGVSQNPRHKITKRGQNVTFRCDPISEHNRLYWYRQTLGQGPEFLTYFQNEAQLEKSRLLSDRFSAERPKGSFSTLEIQRTEQGDSAMYLCASSPGGIAGNYEQYFGPGTRLTVT.

The rearrangement uses TRBV27 and TRBJ1-4; D is uncertain. Germline values: CDR1 MNHEY, CDR2 SMNVEV (reference sequence). The CDR3 runs to 15 residues. V dropped 0 bases and J dropped 5 bases, with 10 bases sitting between them. The CDR3 nucleotides are TGTGCCAGCAGTTTATCTGGACTCCTGAATGAAAAACTGTTTTTT. It encodes CASSLSGLLNEKLFF.

The chain is built from TRBV7-9 and TRBJ1-6; D gene unclear. The CDR3 extends over 13 amino acids. Trimming left V 4 bases short and J 7 bases short, with 8 bases between. Per the germline V gene, CDR1 is SEHNR and CDR2 is FQNEAQ (reference sequence). CDR3: CASSSGGNSPLHF. Here the CDR3 DNA reads TGTGCCAGCAGCTCAGGAGGGAATTCACCCCTCCACTTT.

The chain uses TRBV6-6 and TRBJ2-3; a weak D match, TRBD2 (6 bases). CDR1 is MNHNY and CDR2 is SVGAGI in the germline V gene (reference sequence). The V end was cut by 7 bases, the J end by 1 base, with 9 bases between. The CDR3 runs 13 residues. The CDR3 DNA reads as TGTGCCAGCAAGACGGGGGGCACAGATACGCAGTATTTT. Amino acids: CASKTGGTDTQYF.